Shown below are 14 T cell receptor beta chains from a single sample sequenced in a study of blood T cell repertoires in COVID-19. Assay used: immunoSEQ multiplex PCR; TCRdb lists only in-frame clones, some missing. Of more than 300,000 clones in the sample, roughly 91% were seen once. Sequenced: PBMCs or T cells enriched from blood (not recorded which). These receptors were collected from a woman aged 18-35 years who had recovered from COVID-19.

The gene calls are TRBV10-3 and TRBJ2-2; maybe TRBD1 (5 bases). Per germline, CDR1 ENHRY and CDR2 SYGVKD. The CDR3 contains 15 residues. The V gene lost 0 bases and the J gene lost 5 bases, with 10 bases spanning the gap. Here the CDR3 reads CAISESAGITGELFF. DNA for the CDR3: TGTGCCATCAGTGAGTCGGCAGGGATTACCGGGGAGCTGTTTTTT.

The CDR3 here is CASSRDRGRVNEQFF. For the CDR3, the DNA is TGCGCCAGCAGCCGGGACAGGGGGCGAGTTAATGAGCAGTTCTTC. V and J are TRBV10-1 and TRBJ2-1; 12 bases are shared with TRBD1. V lost 6 bases and J lost 7; bases outside the gene matches: 7. Germline values: CDR1 WNHNN, CDR2 SYGVQD (reference sequence). This CDR3 is 15 amino acids long.

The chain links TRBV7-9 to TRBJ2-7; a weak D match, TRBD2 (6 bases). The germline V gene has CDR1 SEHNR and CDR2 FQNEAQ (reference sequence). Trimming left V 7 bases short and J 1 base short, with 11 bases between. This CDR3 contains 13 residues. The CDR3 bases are TGTGCCAGCAATTCCGGGACTTCCTACGAGCAGTACTTC. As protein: CASNSGTSYEQYF.

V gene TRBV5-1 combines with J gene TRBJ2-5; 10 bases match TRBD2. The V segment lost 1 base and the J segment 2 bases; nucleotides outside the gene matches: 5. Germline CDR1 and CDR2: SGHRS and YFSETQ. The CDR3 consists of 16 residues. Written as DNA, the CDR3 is TGCGCCAGCAGCTTGCTTAGCGGGGGGTCGCAAGAGACCCAGTACTTC. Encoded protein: CASSLLSGGSQETQYF.

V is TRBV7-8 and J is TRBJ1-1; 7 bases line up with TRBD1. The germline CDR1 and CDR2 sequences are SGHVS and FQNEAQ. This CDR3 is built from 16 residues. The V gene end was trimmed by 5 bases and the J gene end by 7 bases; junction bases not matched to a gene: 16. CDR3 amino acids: CASSEDRTPGTGEAFF. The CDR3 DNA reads TGTGCCAGCAGCGAGGACAGGACTCCCGGTACTGGTGAAGCTTTCTTT.

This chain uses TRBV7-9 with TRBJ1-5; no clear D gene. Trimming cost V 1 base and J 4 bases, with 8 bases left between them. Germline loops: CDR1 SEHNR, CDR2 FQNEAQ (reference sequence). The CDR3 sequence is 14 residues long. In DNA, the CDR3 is TGTGCCAGCAGCTTAGGGCAGTTTAATCAGCCCCAGCATTTT. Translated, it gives CASSLGQFNQPQHF.

CDR3 nucleotides: TGTGCCAGCAGTTACTTGGACAGTTCCAATCAGCCCCAGCATTTT. Translated, it gives CASSYLDSSNQPQHF. The chain joins TRBV6-2 or TRBV6-3 to TRBJ1-5, with D tentatively TRBD1 (6 bases). Per germline, CDR1 MNHEY and CDR2 SVGEGT. The CDR3 spans 15 residues. Trimming removed 1 base at V and 3 bases at J, with 10 bases between.

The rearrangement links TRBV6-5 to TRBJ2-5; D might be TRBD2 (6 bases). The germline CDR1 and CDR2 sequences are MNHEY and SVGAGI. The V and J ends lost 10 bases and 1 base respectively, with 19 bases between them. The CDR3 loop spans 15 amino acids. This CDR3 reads CATLGGAGTQETQYF. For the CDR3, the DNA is TGTGCCACCCTCGGAGGGGCAGGAACCCAAGAGACCCAGTACTTC.

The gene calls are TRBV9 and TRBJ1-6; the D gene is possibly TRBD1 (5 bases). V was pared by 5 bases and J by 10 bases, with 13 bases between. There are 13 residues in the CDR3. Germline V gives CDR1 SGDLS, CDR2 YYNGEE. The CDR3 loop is CASSQGVRSPLHF. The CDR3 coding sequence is TGTGCCAGCAGTCAAGGGGTGCGGTCACCCCTCCACTTT.

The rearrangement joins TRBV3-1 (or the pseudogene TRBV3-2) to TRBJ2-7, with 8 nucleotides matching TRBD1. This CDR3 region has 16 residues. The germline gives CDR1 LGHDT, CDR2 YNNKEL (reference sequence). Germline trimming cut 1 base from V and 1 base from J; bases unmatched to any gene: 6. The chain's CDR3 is CASSQVPQGASYEQYF. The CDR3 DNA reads TGTGCCAGCAGCCAAGTTCCTCAGGGGGCTTCCTACGAGCAGTACTTC.

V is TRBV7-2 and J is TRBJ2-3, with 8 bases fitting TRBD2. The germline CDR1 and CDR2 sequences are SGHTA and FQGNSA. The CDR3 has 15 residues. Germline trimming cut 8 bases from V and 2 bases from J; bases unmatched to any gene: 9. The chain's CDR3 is CASRLGGGYTDTQYF. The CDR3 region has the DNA TGTGCCAGCCGACTAGGCGGGGGGTACACAGATACGCAGTATTTT. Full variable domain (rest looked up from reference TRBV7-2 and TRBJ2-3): GAGVSQSPSNKVTEKGKDVELRCDPISGHTALYWYRQSLGQGLEFLIYFQGNSAPDKSGLPSDRFSAERTGGSVSTLTIQRTQQEDSAVYLCASRLGGGYTDTQYFGPGTRLTVL.

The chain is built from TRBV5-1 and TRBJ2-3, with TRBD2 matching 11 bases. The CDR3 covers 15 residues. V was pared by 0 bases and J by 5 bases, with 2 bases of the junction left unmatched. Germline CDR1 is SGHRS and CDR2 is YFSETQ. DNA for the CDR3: TGCGCCAGCAGCTTGGGCACTAGCGGGGGAGATACGCAGTATTTT. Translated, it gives CASSLGTSGGDTQYF. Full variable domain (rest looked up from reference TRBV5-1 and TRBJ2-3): KAGVTQTPRYLIKTRGQQVTLSCSPISGHRSVSWYQQTPGQGLQFLFEYFSETQRNKGNFPGRFSGRQFSNSRSEMNVSTLELGDSALYLCASSLGTSGGDTQYFGPGTRLTVL.

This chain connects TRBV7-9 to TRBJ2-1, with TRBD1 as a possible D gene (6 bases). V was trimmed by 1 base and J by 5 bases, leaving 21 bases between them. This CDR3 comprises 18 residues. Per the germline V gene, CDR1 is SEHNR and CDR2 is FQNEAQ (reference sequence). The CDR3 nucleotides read TGTGCCAGCAGCTTAGTCGGAGGCAGGGGCGAAACAAACAATGAGCAGTTCTTC. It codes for CASSLVGGRGETNNEQFF. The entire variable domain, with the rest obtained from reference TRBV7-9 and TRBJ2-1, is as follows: DTGVSQNPRHKITKRGQNVTFRCDPISEHNRLYWYRQTLGQGPEFLTYFQNEAQLEKSRLLSDRFSAERPKGSFSTLEIQRTEQGDSAMYLCASSLVGGRGETNNEQFFGPGTRLTVL.

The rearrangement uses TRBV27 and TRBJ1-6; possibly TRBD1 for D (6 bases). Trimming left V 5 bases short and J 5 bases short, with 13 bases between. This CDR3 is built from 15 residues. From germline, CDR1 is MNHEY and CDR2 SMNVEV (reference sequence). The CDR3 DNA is TGTGCCAGCAGTCTCTCAGGGGTGAATAATTCACCCCTCCACTTT. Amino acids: CASSLSGVNNSPLHF.